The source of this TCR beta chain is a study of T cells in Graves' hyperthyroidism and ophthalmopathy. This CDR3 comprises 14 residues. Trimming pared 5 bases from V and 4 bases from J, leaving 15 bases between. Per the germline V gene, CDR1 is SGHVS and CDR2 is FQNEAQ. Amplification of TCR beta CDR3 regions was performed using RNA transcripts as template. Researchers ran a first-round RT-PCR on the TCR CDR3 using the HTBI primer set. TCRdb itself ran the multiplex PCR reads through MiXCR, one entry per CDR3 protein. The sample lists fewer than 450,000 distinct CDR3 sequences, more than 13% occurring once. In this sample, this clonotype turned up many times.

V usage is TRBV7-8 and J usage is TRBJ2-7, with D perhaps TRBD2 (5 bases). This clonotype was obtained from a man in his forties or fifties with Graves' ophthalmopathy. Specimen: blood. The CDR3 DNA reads TGTGCCAGCAGCGCAGTGGGCGGGCATTACGAGCAGTACTTC. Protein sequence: CASSAVGGHYEQYF.